The 21 T cell receptor beta chains given below trace back to one sample, sequenced in a study of T cells in narcolepsy. The protocol was immunoSEQ multiplex PCR, while the TCRdb copy is restricted to in-frame clones and leaves out a portion. The table records some 22,000 clones, about 82% of them present only once. Sequenced: memory (CD45RA-) CD4+ T cells from blood. All receptors come from a human donor in good health.

This clone has more than one count but fewer than ten. The rearrangement uses TRBV19 and TRBJ2-3, with D possibly being TRBD2 (7 bases). In germline, CDR1 is LNHDA, CDR2 SQIVND (reference sequence). The CDR3 covers 15 residues. Deletions cut 5 bases from V and 2 bases from J, with 14 bases between. The CDR3 sequence: CASSFRGATTDTQYF. Written as DNA, the CDR3 is TGTGCCAGTAGTTTCCGGGGGGCGACCACAGATACGCAGTATTTT.

CDR3 coding DNA: TGTGCCTGGAACCGGGACAGAATTAACTATGGCTACACCTTC. Translation gives CAWNRDRINYGYTF. V usage is TRBV30 and J usage is TRBJ1-2, with 7 bases that match TRBD1. CDR3 size: 14 residues. The V gene end was trimmed by 4 bases and the J gene end by 1 base; junction bases not matched to a gene: 6. The V gene's germline CDR1 is GTSNPN and CDR2 SVGIG (reference sequence). The whole variable domain, filled in from reference TRBV30 and TRBJ1-2, reads SQTIHQWPATLVQPVGSPLSLECTVEGTSNPNLYWYRQAAGRGLQLLFYSVGIGQISSEVPQNLSASRPQDRQFILSSKKLLLSDSGFYLCAWNRDRINYGYTFGSGTRLTVV.

This chain links TRBV6-6 with TRBJ2-4, with D maybe TRBD1 (5 bases). Trimming left V 8 bases short and J 1 base short, with 12 bases between. CDR1 MNHNY and CDR2 SVGAGI come from the germline V gene (reference sequence). The CDR3 contains 14 residues. For the CDR3, the DNA is TGTGCCAGCTGGGGCGCTGGGGCCAAAAACATTCAGTACTTC. Amino acid sequence: CASWGAGAKNIQYF.

The chain couples TRBV6-5 to TRBJ1-2, with no clear D. Per the germline V gene, CDR1 is MNHEY and CDR2 is SVGAGI. The V end was cut by 2 bases, the J end by 6 bases, with 16 bases between. This CDR3 has 15 residues. The DNA of the CDR3 is TGTGCCAGCAGTTACGCGACAACCCCCCGGGATGGCTACACCTTC. Amino acids: CASSYATTPRDGYTF.

The CDR3: CASSSGRDYNEQFF. Written as DNA, the CDR3 is TGTGCCAGTAGTAGCGGGAGGGATTACAATGAGCAGTTCTTC. The gene calls are TRBV19 and TRBJ2-1, with 9 bases aligning to TRBD2. Unmatched junction bases numbered 2, after V lost 4 bases and J lost 4 bases. Germline values: CDR1 LNHDA, CDR2 SQIVND (reference sequence). The length of the CDR3 is 14 residues.

The rearrangement joins TRBV5-1 to TRBJ2-1, with D perhaps matching TRBD2 (6 bases). The germline V and J ends were trimmed by 0 bases and 4 bases, with 14 bases remaining between them. The CDR3 is made up of 16 amino acids. Germline V gene lookup returns CDR1 SGHRS and CDR2 YFSETQ. CDR3 region: CASSLGLTGAYNEQFF. In DNA, the CDR3 is TGCGCCAGCAGCTTGGGGCTAACGGGAGCATACAATGAGCAGTTCTTC.

The chain carries TRBV6-5 and TRBJ2-1, with D perhaps matching TRBD2 (7 bases). Trimming cost V 8 bases and J 12 bases, with 17 bases left between them. Germline V gene lookup returns CDR1 MNHEY and CDR2 SVGAGI. This CDR3 is 12 amino acids long. The CDR3 sequence: CASSPRGARQFF. In DNA form, the CDR3 reads TGTGCCAGCTCCCCTCGGGGGGCGAGGCAGTTCTTC.

This clone was seen a single time. DNA for the CDR3: TGCGCCAGCAGCCAAGAAACAGCCTCCTATGGCTACACCTTC. Its protein product is CASSQETASYGYTF. The chain is built from TRBV4-3 and TRBJ1-2, with D uncertain. The CDR3 is 14 residues long. CDR1 is LGHNA and CDR2 is YSLEER in the germline V gene. With 0 bases removed from V and 4 bases from J, the gap between germline ends came to 9 bases.

V and J are TRBV7-6 and TRBJ2-1, with 7 bases fitting TRBD1. In germline, CDR1 is SGHVS, CDR2 FNYEAQ. V shed 4 bases and J 7 bases; nucleotides not matched to a gene: 13. CDR3 size: 16 residues. The CDR3 nucleotides read TGTGCCAGCAGCTCCTCAGACAGGGTGGGTCGAAATGAGCAGTTCTTC. Translated: CASSSSDRVGRNEQFF.

Comments on this clone: An end of the junction does not agree with germline; a read error may underlie this. The chain links TRBV10-3 to TRBJ1-5, with D unresolved. Germline CDR1 is ENHRY and CDR2 is SYGVKD. This CDR3 is 15 amino acids long. The CDR3 protein is CAICVGEYSNQPKHF. In DNA form, the CDR3 reads TGTGCCATCTGTGTCGGAGAATACAGCAATCAGCCCAAGCATTTT.

The V gene is TRBV5-4, the J gene TRBJ2-2, with D perhaps matching TRBD1 or TRBD2 (6 bases each). In germline, CDR1 is SGHNT, CDR2 YYREEE (reference sequence). The CDR3 extends over 15 amino acids. Trimming took 0 bases from V and 3 from J, leaving 9 bases between them. The chain's CDR3 is CASSLEGGHTGELFF. The CDR3 region has the DNA TGTGCCAGCAGCTTGGAAGGGGGGCACACCGGGGAGCTGTTTTTT.

This clone occurred once. This CDR3 reads CASSSLNEQFF. The CDR3 DNA is TGTGCCAGCAGCTCCCTCAATGAGCAGTTCTTC. The V call is TRBV11-2, the J call TRBJ2-1; D gene uncertain. The CDR3 extends over 11 amino acids. V was clipped by 4 bases and J by 6 bases, with 4 bases between them. Germline lookup yields CDR1 SGHAT and CDR2 FQNNGV.

The chain links TRBV2 to TRBJ1-3; TRBD1 agrees at 8 bases. There are 15 residues in the CDR3. Losses at the gene ends were 1 base for V and 5 bases for J; bases not matched to a gene: 4. Germline CDR1 and CDR2: SNHLY and FYNNEI. CDR3 coding DNA: TGTGCCAGCAGTGAAGGGGGGACAGGAAGAAACACCATATATTTT. Translation gives CASSEGGTGRNTIYF.

The chain combines TRBV27 with TRBJ1-5; the D is unclear. The length of the CDR3 is 11 residues. Germline V CDR1 and CDR2: MNHEY, SMNVEV (reference sequence). With 5 bases removed from V and 15 bases from J, the gap between germline ends came to 14 bases. CDR3 region: CASSRNRARHF. The CDR3 nucleotides are TGTGCCAGCAGTAGAAACCGGGCCCGGCATTTT.

The chain uses TRBV7-2 and TRBJ1-2, with 8 bases matching TRBD1. The CDR3 has 13 amino acids. The trim removed 2 bases at V and 8 bases at J, leaving 4 bases unmatched. CDR1 is SGHTA, CDR2 FQGNSA, per germline. The CDR3 DNA is TGTGCCAGCAGCTTACAGGGGGCCGGAGGCTACACCTTC. Its protein product is CASSLQGAGGYTF.

CDR3 DNA: TGCGCCAGCAGCCTCCAGGGGACGATTGAAGAGACCCAGTACTTC. Its translation is CASSLQGTIEETQYF. This rearrangement joins TRBV5-1 to TRBJ2-5; a weak D match, TRBD1 (6 bases). Germline V gives CDR1 SGHRS, CDR2 YFSETQ. V was pared by 4 bases and J by 3 bases, with 16 bases between. The CDR3 runs to 15 residues.

V and J are TRBV7-2 and TRBJ2-5; possibly TRBD2 for D (6 bases). Germline V gene data show CDR1 as SGHTA and CDR2 as FQGNSA. The CDR3 is made up of 14 amino acids. The V end was cut by 4 bases, the J end by 9 bases, with 18 bases between. As DNA, the CDR3 is TGTGCCAGCAGCTCAGAGACTTGGGGGGAGGCCCAGTACTTC. It specifies CASSSETWGEAQYF.

The rearrangement joins TRBV25-1 to TRBJ1-2; possibly TRBD1 for D (6 bases). Trimming removed 1 base at V and 4 bases at J, with 13 bases between. Germline V CDR1 and CDR2: MGHDK, SYGVNS. The CDR3 loop spans 15 amino acids. The DNA for the CDR3 is TGTGCCAGCAGTGAATGGGGGCAGGTTAGCTATGGCTACACCTTC. Its protein product is CASSEWGQVSYGYTF.

The gene calls are TRBV21-1 and TRBJ2-3; TRBD2, the table's D call, lacks a check against the DNA. TRBV21-1 constitutes a pseudogene. This CDR3 is 18 amino acids long. CDR3 sequence reads: CASSKSPTLAGNTDTQYF. CDR3 DNA sequence: TGTGCCAGCAGCAAATCTCCGACGCTAGCGGGGAACACAGATACGCAGTATTTT.

This rearrangement joins TRBV18 to TRBJ2-2; D is uncertain. V lost 2 bases, J lost 5 bases, and 3 bases lay in between. This CDR3 contains 12 residues. CDR1 and CDR2 (germline): KGHSH, LQKENI. The CDR3 spells CASSPTTGELFF. CDR3 in DNA: TGTGCCAGCTCACCAACTACCGGGGAGCTGTTTTTT.

This clone has just a few counts. The gene calls are TRBV7-9 and TRBJ2-7; 7 bases align to TRBD1. CDR3 length: 16 residues. Per the germline V gene, CDR1 is SEHNR and CDR2 is FQNEAQ (reference sequence). V lost 1 base to trimming and J lost 4 bases; unmatched junction nucleotides: 10. The CDR3 DNA is TGTGCCAGCAGCTTAGGTTCTGGACAGGTTGCGTACGAGCAGTACTTC. Its protein product is CASSLGSGQVAYEQYF.